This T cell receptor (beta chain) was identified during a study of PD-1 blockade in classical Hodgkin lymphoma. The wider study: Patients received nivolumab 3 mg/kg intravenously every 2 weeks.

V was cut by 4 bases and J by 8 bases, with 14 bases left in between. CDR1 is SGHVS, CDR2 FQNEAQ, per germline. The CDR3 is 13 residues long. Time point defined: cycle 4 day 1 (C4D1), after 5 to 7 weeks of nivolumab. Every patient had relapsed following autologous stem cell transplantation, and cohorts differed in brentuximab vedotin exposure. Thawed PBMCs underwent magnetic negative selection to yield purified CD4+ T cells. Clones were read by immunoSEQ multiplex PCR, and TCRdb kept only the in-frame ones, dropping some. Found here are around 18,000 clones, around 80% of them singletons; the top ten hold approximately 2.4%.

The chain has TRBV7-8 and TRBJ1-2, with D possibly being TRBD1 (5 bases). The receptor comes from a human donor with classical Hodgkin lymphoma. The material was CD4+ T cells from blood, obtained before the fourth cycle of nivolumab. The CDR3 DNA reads TGTGCCAGCAGCTCACAGAGCAGGGCCGGCTACACCTTC. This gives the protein CASSSQSRAGYTF.